The rows below give T cell receptor beta chains drawn from one sample of a study of technical replicates of blood from several donors. The protocol was immunoSEQ multiplex PCR, while the TCRdb copy is restricted to in-frame clones and leaves out a portion. Among nearly 70,000 clones listed, approximately 90% were seen once. The material sequenced was T cells isolated from PBMCs. The receptors derive from a human donor in good health. The CDR3 runs from the conserved cysteine through the conserved F or W. Fields, in order: J gene, clone size, CDR3 length, D gene, V gene, CDR3 protein, CDR3 DNA. The D gene is left open where the match is weak. A clone size is listed for some rows: how often the clone was seen (once, few, many), or a class if it is expanded.

J gene: TRBJ2-7; clone size: once; CDR3 length: 13; D gene: -; V gene: TRBV30; CDR3 protein: CAWVRGKFSEQYF; CDR3 DNA: TGTGCCTGGGTTAGAGGAAAGTTTTCCGAGCAGTACTTC
J gene: TRBJ2-3; clone size: -; CDR3 length: 14; D gene: TRBD2; V gene: TRBV6-4; CDR3 protein: CASSTTSATDTQYF; CDR3 DNA: TGTGCCAGCAGCACAACTAGCGCCACAGATACGCAGTATTTT
J gene: TRBJ2-7; clone size: -; CDR3 length: 14; D gene: TRBD2; V gene: TRBV28; CDR3 protein: CASSLAGGSYEQYF; CDR3 DNA: TGTGCCAGCAGTTTAGCGGGAGGTTCCTACGAGCAGTACTTC
J gene: TRBJ1-4; clone size: -; CDR3 length: 12; D gene: -; V gene: TRBV6-6; CDR3 protein: CASSPGNEKLFF; CDR3 DNA: TGTGCCAGCAGTCCAGGGAATGAAAAACTGTTTTTT
J gene: TRBJ1-5; clone size: -; CDR3 length: 15; D gene: TRBD1; V gene: TRBV2; CDR3 protein: CATKGPGGIGQPQHF; CDR3 DNA: TGTGCCACCAAAGGGCCAGGGGGAATTGGCCAGCCCCAGCATTTT
J gene: TRBJ2-7; clone size: -; CDR3 length: 17; D gene: -; V gene: TRBV4-1; CDR3 protein: CASSQGIWPPQGSEQYF; CDR3 DNA: TGCGCCAGCAGCCAAGGAATTTGGCCGCCTCAGGGAAGCGAGCAGTACTTC
J gene: TRBJ1-4; clone size: -; CDR3 length: 15; D gene: -; V gene: TRBV4-1; CDR3 protein: CASSQGQRLNEKLFF; CDR3 DNA: TGCGCCAGCAGCCAAGGTCAGCGACTTAATGAAAAACTGTTTTTT
J gene: TRBJ2-7; clone size: once; CDR3 length: 14; D gene: TRBD1; V gene: TRBV2; CDR3 protein: CASALEDRVYEQYF; CDR3 DNA: TGTGCCAGCGCCCTGGAGGACAGGGTCTACGAGCAGTACTTC
J gene: TRBJ2-5; clone size: -; CDR3 length: 13; D gene: -; V gene: TRBV9; CDR3 protein: CASSVAGEETQYF; CDR3 DNA: TGTGCCAGCAGCGTAGCGGGGGAAGAGACCCAGTACTTC
J gene: TRBJ1-3; clone size: -; CDR3 length: 14; D gene: -; V gene: TRBV30; CDR3 protein: CAWSKGGSGNTIYF; CDR3 DNA: TGTGCCTGGAGTAAAGGGGGATCTGGAAACACCATATATTTT
J gene: TRBJ2-5; clone size: -; CDR3 length: 13; D gene: TRBD2; V gene: TRBV2; CDR3 protein: CASSPGLAETQYF; CDR3 DNA: TGTGCCAGCAGTCCGGGACTAGCGGAGACCCAGTACTTC